The source of this T cell receptor (beta chain) is a study of cytomegalovirus exposure and HLA in healthy donors. With 60 Vbeta and 13 Jbeta primers, the PCR was carried out. The protocol was immunoSEQ multiplex PCR, while the TCRdb copy is restricted to in-frame clones and leaves out a portion. The data contain approximately 120,000 clones, about 77% of them singletons. The CDR3 has 14 residues. V trimming: 5 bases; J trimming: 0 bases; junction bases outside the gene matches: 3. Germline V lookup: CDR1 MDHEN, CDR2 SYDVKM. Material for sequencing was PBMCs. The TCR sequence derives from a man over 45 in good health and CMV-seronegative. This chain joins TRBV28 and TRBJ1-2; 7 nucleotides line up with TRBD1. The CDR3 protein is CASSRDSPNYGYTF. The CDR3 nucleotides read TGTGCCAGCAGTCGGGACAGCCCTAACTATGGCTACACCTTC.